Following are 27 T cell receptor beta chains from one sample sequenced in a study of T cells in Graves' hyperthyroidism and ophthalmopathy. What was amplified from RNA transcripts were TCR beta CDR3 regions. The HTBI primer set was used in a first-round RT-PCR of the TCR CDR3. One entry per CDR3 protein, called by TCRdb with MiXCR from the multiplex PCR reads. The table lists around 300,000 distinct CDR3 sequences, 12% to 15% of them singletons. Sequencing used blood. All receptors derive from a woman in her fifties or sixties with Graves' hyperthyroidism that later progressed to Graves' ophthalmopathy.

In its sample, this clonotype was seen a few times. J is TRBJ2-2 and V is TRBV20-1; D perhaps matches TRBD1 (6 bases). V was pared by 1 base and J by 4 bases, with 7 bases between. Germline assignment: CDR1 DFQATT and CDR2 SNEGSKA (reference sequence). The CDR3 is 13 residues long. In nucleotides, the CDR3 is TGCAGTGCTAGAGGGACAGCCACCGGGGAGCTGTTTTTT. It encodes CSARGTATGELFF.

At least ten counts were recorded for this clonotype. The J gene is TRBJ1-1, the V gene TRBV30; tentative D call: TRBD1 (5 bases). CDR1 and CDR2 from the germline V gene are GTSNPN and SVGIG (reference sequence). The V gene lost 1 base and the J gene lost 1 base, with 7 bases spanning the gap. CDR3 length: 13 residues. The CDR3 DNA reads TGTGCCTGGAGTGGGAGGGGGAACACTGAAGCTTTCTTT. As protein: CAWSGRGNTEAFF. Drawing the rest from reference TRBV30 and TRBJ1-1, the complete variable domain is SQTIHQWPATLVQPVGSPLSLECTVEGTSNPNLYWYRQAAGRGLQLLFYSVGIGQISSEVPQNLSASRPQDRQFILSSKKLLLSDSGFYLCAWSGRGNTEAFFGQGTRLTVV.

Many counts were recorded for this clonotype. CDR3 region: CASSLTSGKGEQFF. CDR3 in DNA: TGTGCCAGCAGCCTAACTAGCGGGAAGGGTGAGCAGTTCTTC. The chain uses TRBV6-1 and TRBJ2-1; 10 nucleotides line up with TRBD2. The CDR3 has 14 residues. CDR1 and CDR2 from the germline V gene are MNHNS and SASEGT. Trimming took 6 bases from V and 9 from J; bases not matched to a gene: 8.

Many counts were recorded for this clonotype. This chain connects TRBV11-2 to TRBJ2-1, with D possibly being TRBD1 or TRBD2 (6 bases each). Germline CDR1 reads SGHAT; CDR2 reads FQNNGV. Between the trimmed V and J ends, which lost 5 bases and 8 bases, there was a span of 16 bases. This CDR3 is 14 amino acids long. The DNA for the CDR3 is TGTGCCAGCAGCCTTTTACAGGGAGGCGATGAGCAGTTCTTC. Translated: CASSLLQGGDEQFF. Supplemented by reference TRBV11-2 and TRBJ2-1, the full variable domain reads EAGVAQSPRYKIIEKRQSVAFWCNPISGHATLYWYQQILGQGPKLLIQFQNNGVVDDSQLPKDRFSAERLKGVDSTLKIQPAKLEDSAVYLCASSLLQGGDEQFFGPGTRLTVL.

This clonotype was counted a few times. The genes are TRBV6-2 or TRBV6-3 and TRBJ1-3; perhaps TRBD1 as D (5 bases). CDR1 is MNHEY and CDR2 is SVGEGT in the germline V gene. There are 15 residues in the CDR3. Trimming shortened V by 2 bases and J by 2 bases, and 10 bases separated the two germline ends. The CDR3 DNA follows: TGTGCCAGCAGTTACGACAGTATAGCTGGAAACACCATATATTTT. Residues: CASSYDSIAGNTIYF.

There are many counts of this clonotype. The chain employs TRBV2 and TRBJ2-7, with 8 bases fitting TRBD1. J lost 5 bases, V lost 6 bases, and 9 bases had no gene match. CDR3 length: 14 residues. The germline CDR1 and CDR2 sequences are SNHLY and FYNNEI. The CDR3 is CASRRQGQRNEQYF. Here the CDR3 DNA reads TGTGCCAGCAGAAGACAGGGGCAAAGGAACGAGCAGTACTTC.

The sample holds many counts of this clonotype. The gene calls are TRBV6-1 and TRBJ1-1, with TRBD1 matching over 10 bases. Germline V lookup: CDR1 MNHNS, CDR2 SASEGT. V lost 6 bases to trimming and J lost 8 bases; unmatched junction nucleotides: 9. The length of the CDR3 is 14 residues. The CDR3 sequence: CASSSGQGLLEAFF. DNA of the CDR3: TGTGCCAGCAGCTCGGGACAGGGGTTGCTAGAAGCTTTCTTT.

This clonotype occurred many times. The chain has TRBV20-1 and TRBJ2-1; 7 bases map to TRBD2. The CDR3 consists of 16 residues. CDR1 and CDR2 (germline): DFQATT, SNEGSKA (reference sequence). The V gene end was trimmed by 2 bases and the J gene end by 4 bases; junction bases not matched to a gene: 11. Written as DNA, the CDR3 is TGCAGTGCTAGACTTCCTTCTGGCGGGAGATACAATGAGCAGTTCTTC. Its protein product is CSARLPSGGRYNEQFF.

This clonotype has ten or more counts. This chain connects TRBV6-2 or TRBV6-3 to TRBJ2-1; 10 nucleotides match TRBD2. CDR3 length: 13 amino acids. V shed 6 bases, J shed 9 bases, and the junction held 5 bases outside the gene matches. Germline V gene data show CDR1 as MNHEY and CDR2 as SVGEGT. The CDR3, as DNA: TGTGCCAGCAGAGGGACTAGCGACAGTGAGCAGTTCTTC. This gives the protein CASRGTSDSEQFF.

The sample holds a few counts of this clonotype. The chain has TRBV10-3 and TRBJ2-7; 10 positions agree with TRBD2. The CDR3 has 13 amino acids. In germline, CDR1 is ENHRY, CDR2 SYGVKD. The V gene end was trimmed by 6 bases and the J gene end by 5 bases; junction bases not matched to a gene: 4. DNA of the CDR3: TGTGCCATCAGAGCGGGAGGGCCCGACGAGCAGTACTTC. Protein product: CAIRAGGPDEQYF.

This clonotype was seen repeatedly, ten times or more. The chain links TRBV28 to TRBJ1-2; no clear D gene. The CDR3 is made up of 13 amino acids. Germline assignment: CDR1 MDHEN and CDR2 SYDVKM. CDR3 residues: CATTSQAPYGYTF. In DNA form, the CDR3 reads TGTGCGACTACTAGCCAGGCCCCCTATGGCTACACCTTC.

The chain recombines TRBV6-1 with TRBJ1-1; TRBD1 agrees at 8 bases. CDR1 is MNHNS and CDR2 is SASEGT in the germline V gene. With 6 bases clipped from V and 5 bases from J, the junction kept 5 bases outside the gene matches. CDR3 length: 13 residues. CDR3 amino acids: CASSQGALTEAFF. In DNA, the CDR3 is TGTGCCAGCAGCCAGGGGGCTTTAACTGAAGCTTTCTTT.

This clonotype occurred many times. The chain combines TRBV12-3 or TRBV12-4 with TRBJ2-7, with 8 bases identical to TRBD2. V was pared by 5 bases and J by 5 bases, with 8 bases of the junction left unmatched. The CDR3 length is 14 residues. CDR3 residues: CASSPPGGQNEQYF. The CDR3 region has the DNA TGTGCCAGCAGTCCCCCGGGGGGGCAAAACGAGCAGTACTTC.

This clonotype was found many times. The chain couples TRBV28 to TRBJ2-5; a possible D gene is TRBD2 (5 bases). Germline V lookup: CDR1 MDHEN, CDR2 SYDVKM. With 10 bases removed from V and 1 base from J, the gap between germline ends came to 10 bases. CDR3 length: 12 residues. In nucleotides, the CDR3 is TGTGCCACCTACGGGGTCCAAGAGACCCAGTACTTC. As protein: CATYGVQETQYF.

This clonotype was detected ten times or more. The V gene is TRBV28, the J gene TRBJ2-7; D not resolved. Trimming removed 3 bases from V and 5 bases from J, with 14 bases in between. CDR1 and CDR2 from the germline V gene are MDHEN and SYDVKM. The CDR3 extends over 14 amino acids. CDR3 coding DNA: TGTGCCAGCAGTTTCGTGACGGTTCGGGACGAGCAGTACTTC. Its protein is CASSFVTVRDEQYF.

This clonotype was seen repeatedly, ten times or more. This chain connects TRBV9 to TRBJ2-7; the match to TRBD2 covers 7 bases. Germline CDR1 SGDLS, CDR2 YYNGEE. This CDR3 is built from 14 residues. V shed 6 bases, J shed 5 bases, and the junction held 11 bases outside the gene matches. The CDR3 nucleotides read TGTGCCAGCATGGGTAGGCGGGAGATGGACGAGCAGTACTTC. Encoded protein: CASMGRREMDEQYF. Supplemented by reference TRBV9 and TRBJ2-7, the full variable domain reads DSGVTQTPKHLITATGQRVTLRCSPRSGDLSVYWYQQSLDQGLQFLIQYYNGEERAKGNILERFSAQQFPDLHSELNLSSLELGDSALYFCASMGRREMDEQYFGPGTRLTVT.

This clonotype was observed at least ten times. The gene calls are TRBV29-1 and TRBJ1-2, with a weak D call TRBD1 (5 bases). The V gene lost 1 base and the J gene lost 0 bases, with 15 bases spanning the gap. Per the germline V gene, CDR1 is SQVTM and CDR2 is ANQGSEA. The CDR3 is made up of 16 amino acids. The CDR3 reads CSVEGWPGPTNYGYTF. The CDR3 coding sequence is TGCAGCGTTGAAGGATGGCCGGGACCGACTAACTATGGCTACACCTTC. The full variable domain, in which reference TRBV29-1 and TRBJ1-2 provide the parts outside the CDR3, is SAVISQKPSRDICQRGTSLTIQCQVDSQVTMMFWYRQQPGQSLTLIATANQGSEATYESGFVIDKFPISRPNLTFSTLTVSNMSPEDSSIYLCSVEGWPGPTNYGYTFGSGTRLTVV.

This clonotype occurred many times. V is TRBV20-1 and J is TRBJ2-2; D unclear. This CDR3 region has 12 residues. Germline V lookup: CDR1 DFQATT, CDR2 SNEGSKA (reference sequence). The ends were cut back, 3 bases at V and 3 bases at J, with 5 bases in the middle. The CDR3, as DNA: TGCAGTGCTAGGGAATACACCGGGGAGCTGTTTTTT. It specifies CSAREYTGELFF.

This clonotype has ten or more counts. This chain connects TRBV20-1 to TRBJ2-7; 13 bases are a match to TRBD2. There are 19 residues in the CDR3. V shed 3 bases, J shed 0 bases, and the junction held 14 bases outside the gene matches. Per germline, CDR1 DFQATT and CDR2 SNEGSKA (reference sequence). CDR3 nucleotides: TGCAGTGCTAGCCCTTCCGGGACTAGCGGGACCTATAGCTCCTACGAGCAGTACTTC. This gives the protein CSASPSGTSGTYSSYEQYF.

This clonotype occurred many times. The chain employs TRBV2 and TRBJ2-7; the D is unclear. V was shortened by 9 bases and J by 1 base, with 7 bases between the two germline ends. CDR1 is SNHLY and CDR2 is FYNNEI in the germline V gene. This CDR3 is built from 11 residues. The CDR3 DNA follows: TGTGCCAGTTCTAGGTCCTACGAGCAGTACTTC. Protein: CASSRSYEQYF.

This clonotype was seen at least ten times. The rearrangement links TRBV28 to TRBJ1-2, with 12 bases lining up with TRBD1. The CDR3 loop spans 16 amino acids. Losses at the gene ends were 7 bases for V and 8 bases for J; bases not matched to a gene: 14. Germline V gives CDR1 MDHEN, CDR2 SYDVKM. Written as DNA, the CDR3 is TGTGCCAGCATCCCCGGGACAGGGGGCCGGATTCGGGGCTACACCTTC. Encoded protein: CASIPGTGGRIRGYTF.

The chain employs TRBV7-2 and TRBJ2-1; D gene ambiguous. The CDR3 is 15 amino acids. The V gene lost 2 bases and the J gene lost 8 bases, with 16 bases spanning the gap. Looked up from germline, CDR1 is SGHTA and CDR2 is FQGNSA. The CDR3 here is CASSLSSERGDEQFF. The CDR3 DNA reads as TGTGCCAGCAGCTTATCAAGCGAGAGAGGCGATGAGCAGTTCTTC.

This clonotype has a handful of counts. The chain recombines TRBV5-4 with TRBJ2-3, with TRBD2 identical over 9 bases. CDR1 is SGHNT, CDR2 YYREEE, per germline (reference sequence). This CDR3 comprises 16 residues. V gave up 0 bases and J gave up 3 bases; unmatched junction bases: 5. CDR3 bases: TGTGCCAGCAGCTTGGATGCGGGAGGGGTAACAGATACGCAGTATTTT. This sequence encodes CASSLDAGGVTDTQYF.

The table lists this clonotype with many counts. This chain links TRBV6-1 with TRBJ1-1, with TRBD1 as a possible D gene (5 bases). Germline V lookup: CDR1 MNHNS, CDR2 SASEGT. The CDR3 extends over 14 amino acids. The ends were cut back, 7 bases at V and 14 bases at J, with 26 bases in the middle. The CDR3 bases are TGTGCCAGCACCGCCCCGGGACCGACTATCGGAATGTTCTTT. The encoded protein is CASTAPGPTIGMFF.

This clonotype was seen ten or more times. The rearrangement links TRBV3-1 to TRBJ1-1, with D uncertain. V lost 0 bases to trimming and J lost 0 bases, with 11 bases between them. This CDR3 has 16 amino acids. Germline-derived CDR1 and CDR2 are LGHDT and YNNKEL (reference sequence). CDR3: CASSQEVVQLNTEAFF. DNA of the CDR3: TGTGCCAGCAGCCAAGAAGTCGTTCAGCTGAACACTGAAGCTTTCTTT.

The J gene is TRBJ1-5, the V gene TRBV30, with 9 bases fitting TRBD1. Germline V gene data show CDR1 as GTSNPN and CDR2 as SVGIG (reference sequence). Unmatched junction bases numbered 14, after V lost 5 bases and J lost 9 bases. This CDR3 has 15 amino acids. The DNA for the CDR3 is TGTGCCTGGGGTACCGGGACAGGGCGGCAAGGGCCCCAGCATTTT. This codes for CAWGTGTGRQGPQHF.

This clonotype was recorded many times. The chain couples TRBV28 to TRBJ2-7; D unclear. The CDR3 has 15 amino acids. Germline values: CDR1 MDHEN, CDR2 SYDVKM. V was pared by 4 bases and J by 0 bases, with 13 bases between. This CDR3 is CASSSHNSLSYEQYF. Written as DNA, the CDR3 is TGTGCCAGCAGTTCCCATAACTCGCTCTCCTACGAGCAGTACTTC. The whole variable domain, filled in from reference TRBV28 and TRBJ2-7, reads DVKVTQSSRYLVKRTGEKVFLECVQDMDHENMFWYRQDPGLGLRLIYFSYDVKMKEKGDIPEGYSVSREKKERFSLILESASTNQTSMYLCASSSHNSLSYEQYFGPGTRLTVT.